What follows are 28 T cell receptor beta chains derived from one specimen sequenced in a study of OX40 agonist ivuxolimab in advanced cancers. Libraries were prepared by immunoSEQ multiplex PCR; TCRdb keeps only in-frame clonotypes and omits some of them. The table records tens of thousands of clones, 85% to 90% of them present only once. The sequences come from CD4+ or CD8+ T cells sorted from blood, collected in a trial of the OX40 agonist ivuxolimab. The receptors stem from an adult with an advanced solid tumor such as melanoma, head and neck, liver or kidney cancer.

The gene calls are TRBV30 and TRBJ2-5, with TRBD1 matching over 8 bases. The CDR3 runs to 15 residues. Germline CDR1 GTSNPN, CDR2 SVGIG (reference sequence). J gave up 0 bases and V 5 bases, and 8 bases lay outside the gene matches. The CDR3 loop reads CAWGPGQAYQETQYF. For the CDR3, the DNA is TGTGCCTGGGGCCCGGGACAGGCGTACCAAGAGACCCAGTACTTC.

CDR3 sequence: CASCPRGGVWGETQYF. CDR3 sequence (DNA): TGTGCCAGCTGTCCTCGGGGTGGGGTTTGGGGAGAGACCCAGTACTTC. This rearrangement joins TRBV11-2 to TRBJ2-5; D is possibly TRBD2 (5 bases). CDR1 and CDR2 (germline): SGHAT, FQNNGV. With 8 bases removed from V and 4 bases from J, the gap between germline ends came to 23 bases. CDR3 length equals 16 residues.

DNA for the CDR3: TGTGCCAGCAGCGTAGGTGACGGAGTCACCATATATTTT. This encodes CASSVGDGVTIYF. The chain joins TRBV9 to TRBJ1-3; no definite D call. Trimming left V 0 bases short and J 9 bases short, with 10 bases between. CDR1 is SGDLS and CDR2 is YYNGEE in the germline V gene. The CDR3 consists of 13 residues.

The chain is built from TRBV4-1 and TRBJ1-5; D uncertain. The length of the CDR3 is 15 residues. V lost 0 bases, J lost 6 bases, and 12 bases lay in between. In germline, CDR1 is MGHRA, CDR2 YSYEKL. The CDR3 bases are TGCGCCAGCAGCCAAGACGAGACAAGATTTCAGCCCCAGCATTTT. Translated: CASSQDETRFQPQHF.

The rearrangement links TRBV2 to TRBJ2-2; D unclear. With 6 bases removed from V and 0 bases from J, the gap between germline ends came to 11 bases. Germline-derived CDR1 and CDR2 are SNHLY and FYNNEI. The CDR3 runs to 15 residues. CDR3 sequence reads: CASRFRFANTGELFF. CDR3 DNA sequence: TGTGCCAGCAGGTTCAGGTTCGCGAACACCGGGGAGCTGTTTTTT.

The chain links TRBV28 to TRBJ1-4; perhaps TRBD1 as D (5 bases). The V gene's germline CDR1 is MDHEN and CDR2 SYDVKM. V lost 2 bases, J lost 4 bases, and 8 bases lay in between. The CDR3 extends over 14 amino acids. CDR3 sequence: CASSLGGINEKLFF. CDR3 DNA: TGTGCCAGCAGTTTAGGGGGGATTAATGAAAAACTGTTTTTT.

The chain has TRBV19 and TRBJ1-5; 7 bases line up with TRBD1. Trimming removed 5 bases from V and 8 bases from J; junction bases left unmatched: 3. Germline V gene data show CDR1 as LNHDA and CDR2 as SQIVND (reference sequence). The CDR3 sequence is 12 residues long. In nucleotides, the CDR3 is TGTGCCAGTAGTGCTCAGGGGGAGCCCCAGCATTTT. Amino acid sequence: CASSAQGEPQHF.

The CDR3 protein is CASSFMSGAGGLVGEQFF. CDR3 sequence (DNA): TGTGCCAGCAGCTTCATGTCGGGAGCGGGAGGGTTGGTCGGTGAGCAGTTCTTC. This rearrangement joins TRBV7-3 to TRBJ2-1; 10 bases are shared with TRBD2. Germline V gives CDR1 SGHTA, CDR2 FQGTGA. The junction had 17 bases not matched to a gene; V was cut back by 3 bases and J by 9 bases. This CDR3 is built from 18 residues.

CDR3 in DNA: TGTGCCTGGAGTCCGAACAGGGGCGGAAAACTGTTTTTT. Amino acid sequence: CAWSPNRGGKLFF. This sequence joins TRBV30 and TRBJ1-4, with TRBD1 matching over 7 bases. CDR1 and CDR2 (germline): GTSNPN, SVGIG (reference sequence). J lost 10 bases, V lost 2 bases, and 7 bases had no gene match. The CDR3 consists of 13 residues. Filled out from reference TRBV30 and TRBJ1-4, the complete variable domain reads SQTIHQWPATLVQPVGSPLSLECTVEGTSNPNLYWYRQAAGRGLQLLFYSVGIGQISSEVPQNLSASRPQDRQFILSSKKLLLSDSGFYLCAWSPNRGGKLFFGSGTQLSVL.

This CDR3 reads CASSLTPGGPGSGELFF. The CDR3 DNA sequence: TGTGCCAGCAGTCTCACCCCCGGAGGGCCGGGTTCCGGGGAGCTGTTTTTT. V gene TRBV9 combines with J gene TRBJ2-2; D may be TRBD2 (6 bases). The CDR3 sequence is 17 residues long. CDR1 and CDR2 from the germline V gene are SGDLS and YYNGEE. V shed 5 bases and J shed 6 bases, with 23 bases lying between them.

The chain couples TRBV28 to TRBJ2-5; possibly TRBD1 or TRBD2 for D (7 bases each). The CDR3 runs to 15 residues. In germline, CDR1 is MDHEN, CDR2 SYDVKM. Trimming shortened V by 7 bases and J by 7 bases, and 22 bases separated the two germline ends. CDR3 DNA: TGTGCCAGCACCCCTCAGGGGGGGGTATTGGGGACCCAGTACTTC. The encoded protein is CASTPQGGVLGTQYF.

The chain employs TRBV19 and TRBJ2-2; D perhaps matches TRBD2 (6 bases). V lost 5 bases, J lost 6 bases, and 13 bases lay in between. The CDR3 has 14 amino acids. CDR1 is LNHDA and CDR2 is SQIVND in the germline V gene (reference sequence). CDR3 residues: CASSPRQRAGELFF. The CDR3, as DNA: TGTGCCAGTAGTCCTCGACAGCGGGCCGGGGAGCTGTTTTTT. Drawing the rest from reference TRBV19 and TRBJ2-2, the complete variable domain is DGGITQSPKYLFRKEGQNVTLSCEQNLNHDAMYWYRQDPGQGLRLIYYSQIVNDFQKGDIAEGYSVSREKKESFPLTVTSAQKNPTAFYLCASSPRQRAGELFFGEGSRLTVL.

This chain connects TRBV9 to TRBJ1-1, with TRBD1 identical over 11 bases. The ends lost 4 bases at V and 4 bases at J; junction bases unmatched: 6. Germline V gene lookup returns CDR1 SGDLS and CDR2 YYNGEE. The CDR3 extends over 15 amino acids. CDR3 protein: CASSPGQGAITEAFF. The CDR3, as DNA: TGTGCCAGCAGCCCCGGACAGGGGGCGATCACTGAAGCTTTCTTT.

This chain joins TRBV4-1 and TRBJ1-4; TRBD1 matches 9 bases. V was clipped by 3 bases and J by 5 bases; unmatched bases: 1. Germline V gene data show CDR1 as MGHRA and CDR2 as YSYEKL. This CDR3 has 14 amino acids. The chain's CDR3 is CASSQGQGNEKLFF. CDR3 nucleotide sequence: TGCGCCAGCAGCCAGGGACAGGGAAATGAAAAACTGTTTTTT.

The rearrangement uses TRBV4-1 and TRBJ2-3, with 7 bases aligning to TRBD2. Germline V gives CDR1 MGHRA, CDR2 YSYEKL. This CDR3 comprises 16 residues. V trimming: 0 bases; J trimming: 2 bases; junction bases outside the gene matches: 5. In DNA, the CDR3 is TGCGCCAGCAGCCAAGAGGGGGGGAGACCCACAGATACGCAGTATTTT. Its translation is CASSQEGGRPTDTQYF.

The chain joins TRBV5-6 to TRBJ1-2, with 10 bases aligning to TRBD1. V lost 4 bases to trimming and J lost 2 bases; unmatched junction nucleotides: 2. The CDR3 sequence is 14 residues long. The germline V gene encodes CDR1 SGHDT and CDR2 YYEEEE. This CDR3 is CASSTGQGNYGYTF. In DNA, the CDR3 is TGTGCCAGCAGCACGGGACAGGGGAACTATGGCTACACCTTC.

This chain uses TRBV6-1 with TRBJ1-5; TRBD1 agrees at 9 bases. J was trimmed by 4 bases and V by 7 bases; bases with no gene match: 5. CDR1 is MNHNS, CDR2 SASEGT, per germline. This CDR3 comprises 14 residues. CDR3 coding DNA: TGTGCCAGCACCCCGACAGGGGGGAATCAGCCCCAGCATTTT. This translates into CASTPTGGNQPQHF.

J is TRBJ1-3 and V is TRBV6-6; D ambiguous. This CDR3 has 15 residues. The V end lost 4 bases, the J end lost 0 bases, and 10 bases lay between the germline ends. Germline values: CDR1 MNHNY, CDR2 SVGAGI (reference sequence). CDR3 sequence (DNA): TGTGCCAGCAGTTCCCCGGCCCGCTCTGGAAACACCATATATTTT. Amino acids: CASSSPARSGNTIYF.

This clone has just a few counts. The chain joins TRBV28 to TRBJ1-5; a possible D gene is TRBD1 (6 bases). The germline V gene has CDR1 MDHEN and CDR2 SYDVKM. V gave up 4 bases and J gave up 4 bases, with 8 bases separating them. This CDR3 region has 13 residues. The CDR3, as DNA: TGTGCCAGCAGTTGGACAGATAATCAGCCCCAGCATTTT. Translation: CASSWTDNQPQHF.

This clone was detected only once. The rearrangement uses TRBV5-6 and TRBJ1-4, with 10 bases identical to TRBD1. This CDR3 comprises 14 residues. J lost 7 bases, V lost 4 bases, and 4 bases had no gene match. CDR1 and CDR2 from the germline V gene are SGHDT and YYEEEE. CDR3 nucleotides: TGTGCCAGCAGCGGCGGGACAGGGGTTGAAAAACTGTTTTTT. Its translation is CASSGGTGVEKLFF.

This chain links TRBV29-1 with TRBJ2-7; 7 positions match TRBD1. Losses at the gene ends were 6 bases for V and 7 bases for J; bases not matched to a gene: 9. The CDR3 length is 12 residues. The germline V gene encodes CDR1 SQVTM and CDR2 ANQGSEA. In DNA, the CDR3 is TGCAGCGTCCGGGACAGTCCGTCGGAGCAGTACTTC. It yields the protein CSVRDSPSEQYF.

This clone has only one observation. V gene TRBV4-1 combines with J gene TRBJ2-5, with TRBD1 identical over 10 bases. CDR3 size: 16 residues. Germline V gene sequence: CDR1 MGHRA, CDR2 YSYEKL. Trimming cost V 3 bases and J 3 bases; bases outside gene matches: 7. This chain's CDR3 is CASSHPRTGGKETQYF. The CDR3 DNA reads TGCGCCAGCAGCCACCCCCGGACAGGGGGTAAAGAGACCCAGTACTTC.

The rearrangement joins TRBV7-9 to TRBJ1-2; D is unresolved. Trimming took off 5 bases at V and 6 bases at J, with 13 bases between the two ends. The length of the CDR3 is 13 residues. Germline V CDR1 and CDR2: SEHNR, FQNEAQ (reference sequence). CDR3 sequence (DNA): TGTGCCAGCAGCCTATCCCCGGGGAATGGCTACACCTTC. This translates into CASSLSPGNGYTF.

The V and J genes are TRBV6-5 and TRBJ1-1; D possibly corresponds to TRBD1 (6 bases). V dropped 2 bases and J dropped 5 bases, with 12 bases sitting between them. CDR1 and CDR2 (germline): MNHEY, SVGAGI. The CDR3 is 14 residues long. CDR3 loop: CASSYLDRGTEAFF. CDR3 bases: TGTGCCAGCAGTTACCTTGATAGGGGGACTGAAGCTTTCTTT.

This clone was seen only a few times. The chain links TRBV27 to TRBJ2-7; no reliable D call. Trimming shortened V by 6 bases and J by 6 bases, and 21 bases separated the two germline ends. CDR3 length: 15 residues. Germline lookup yields CDR1 MNHEY and CDR2 SMNVEV (reference sequence). As DNA, the CDR3 is TGTGCCAGCAGCCTAACGGGTAGACCCCTTTCCGAGCAGTACTTC. Its protein is CASSLTGRPLSEQYF.

The gene calls are TRBV10-1 and TRBJ2-6; no clear D gene. The CDR3 is 16 amino acids. Trimming removed 6 bases at V and 0 bases at J, with 12 bases between. Germline CDR1 WNHNN, CDR2 SYGVQD (reference sequence). DNA for the CDR3: TGCGCCAGCAGCGCCGGATCCGGCTCTGGGGCCAACGTCCTGACTTTC. This gives the protein CASSAGSGSGANVLTF.

The chain is built from TRBV7-9 and TRBJ1-4; possible D gene TRBD1, 5 bases. The CDR3 runs 16 residues. In germline, CDR1 is SEHNR, CDR2 FQNEAQ (reference sequence). V was cut by 7 bases and J by 7 bases, with 22 bases left in between. The CDR3 sequence is CASNRCHTRTCEKLFF. Here the CDR3 DNA reads TGTGCCAGCAACCGGTGCCATACACGGACATGTGAAAAACTGTTTTTT.

With respect to this clone: Other nucleotide sequences in the sample specify the same CDR3. The rearrangement links TRBV4-1 to TRBJ2-2; unclear D gene. Between the trimmed V and J ends, which lost 4 bases and 0 bases, there was a span of 6 bases. The CDR3 runs to 14 residues. From germline, CDR1 is MGHRA and CDR2 YSYEKL. The CDR3: CASSRLSNTGELFF. CDR3 coding DNA: TGCGCCAGCAGCCGCCTGTCGAACACCGGGGAGCTGTTTTTT.